This T cell receptor (beta chain) was recovered during a study of T cells after yellow fever vaccination. This clonotype was observed at least ten times. Each CDR3 protein is one row after TCRdb ran MiXCR on the 5' RACE reads. Found here are roughly 120,000 distinct CDR3 sequences, 6.5% to 9% of them singletons; the top ten hold 2.5% to 3%. The CDR3 has 13 residues. Per the germline V gene, CDR1 is SNHLY and CDR2 is FYNNEI. V gave up 6 bases and J gave up 4 bases, with 12 bases separating them. Sample: CD4+ T cells sorted from PBMCs, taken 35 to 50 days after the first yellow fever vaccination. The rearrangement joins TRBV2 to TRBJ1-1, with D possibly being TRBD1 (6 bases). The sequence was collected from a man aged 18 to 35 who received the YFV17D yellow fever vaccine. The CDR3 reads CASSPGVGTEAFF. CDR3 nucleotides: TGTGCCAGCAGCCCAGGGGTCGGCACTGAAGCTTTCTTT.